This TCR beta chain appears in the sequencing data of a study of shared clonotypes between healthy human individuals. The wider study: Participating donors consisted of a couple of women and a few men aged 18 to 49.

Participating donors were healthy, HIV-negative adults free of recent acute infections or vaccinations. CD4+ cells were split into CD45RA+ naive and CD45RA-negative memory subsets. This clone is a singleton in its sample. Other DNA sequences in this sample translate to the same CDR3. DNA at 200 ng, 25,000 to 35,000 T cell genomes, went into sorted-subset replicate PCRs. Sequenced by immunoSEQ multiplex PCR; TCRdb stores in-frame clones only, minus some. Of hundreds of thousands of clones in the sample, roughly 97% were seen once. CDR3 size: 14 residues. The V and J ends lost 0 bases and 0 bases respectively, with 6 bases between them. Germline CDR1 and CDR2: SGHRS and YFSETQ.

V usage is TRBV5-1 and J usage is TRBJ1-1; no firm D call. The origin of this receptor is a woman in her 30s in good health. Sequenced: naive CD4+ T cells sorted from blood. The subset was: CD45RA+ positively selected. The DNA for the CDR3 is TGCGCCAGCAGCTTGGGTCCGGTGAACACTGAAGCTTTCTTT. Translated, it gives CASSLGPVNTEAFF.